These 22 T cell receptor beta chains originate from one sample sequenced in a study of cytomegalovirus exposure and HLA in healthy donors. PCR involved 60 Vbeta and 13 Jbeta primers. The protocol was immunoSEQ multiplex PCR, while the TCRdb copy is restricted to in-frame clones and leaves out a portion. The table shows 70,000 to 95,000 clones, with approximately 60% occurring only once. The sequenced material came from PBMCs. The receptors come from a woman in her 30s in good health and CMV-seropositive.

This clone was seen a handful of times. The chain employs TRBV28 and TRBJ1-1; TRBD1 matches at 9 bases. Germline CDR1 is MDHEN and CDR2 is SYDVKM. The trim removed 5 bases at V and 1 base at J, leaving 5 bases unmatched. This CDR3 comprises 15 residues. The CDR3 loop is CASSGGDRANTEAFF. CDR3 DNA: TGTGCCAGCAGTGGGGGGGACAGGGCGAACACTGAAGCTTTCTTT.

The chain employs TRBV7-2 and TRBJ2-7; a weak D match, TRBD1 (6 bases). V was trimmed by 2 bases and J by 4 bases, leaving 12 bases between them. The length of the CDR3 is 14 residues. The germline V gene encodes CDR1 SGHTA and CDR2 FQGNSA. The CDR3 loop is CASSLTGYSYEQYF. DNA of the CDR3: TGTGCCAGCAGCTTAACAGGGTACAGTTACGAGCAGTACTTC.

The genes are TRBV19 and TRBJ1-1, with D unresolved. Germline values: CDR1 LNHDA, CDR2 SQIVND (reference sequence). This CDR3 contains 14 residues. Trimming took 1 base from V and 1 from J, leaving 7 bases between them. The CDR3 sequence: CASSIGFGNTEAFF. The CDR3 DNA reads as TGTGCCAGTAGTATAGGATTCGGGAACACTGAAGCTTTCTTT.

A few counts support this clone. The chain employs TRBV2 and TRBJ1-4; D might be TRBD1 (6 bases). The V gene lost 8 bases and the J gene lost 8 bases, with 12 bases spanning the gap. This CDR3 comprises 12 residues. Germline V gene sequence: CDR1 SNHLY, CDR2 FYNNEI. The CDR3 sequence: CASQGLQEKLFF. Written as DNA, the CDR3 is TGTGCCAGCCAGGGGTTGCAGGAAAAACTGTTTTTT.

The genes are TRBV7-2 and TRBJ2-3; TRBD2 matches at 10 bases. This CDR3 region has 16 residues. V dropped 6 bases and J dropped 5; count of bases not matched to a gene: 11. The germline V gene encodes CDR1 SGHTA and CDR2 FQGNSA. The CDR3 spells CASSSLAGAYKDTQYF. CDR3 coding DNA: TGTGCCAGCAGTTCCCTAGCGGGGGCGTATAAAGATACGCAGTATTTT.

J is TRBJ2-5 and V is TRBV7-2, with 11 bases identical to TRBD1. Germline CDR1 is SGHTA and CDR2 is FQGNSA. V lost 5 bases and J lost 3; bases outside the gene matches: 5. The CDR3 runs 15 residues. CDR3 sequence reads: CASSQGQGEKETQYF. The CDR3, as DNA: TGTGCCAGCAGCCAGGGACAGGGGGAAAAAGAGACCCAGTACTTC.

J is TRBJ1-2 and V is TRBV19; a weak D match, TRBD1 (5 bases). The V end lost 6 bases, the J end lost 13 bases, and 12 bases lay between the germline ends. CDR3 length: 10 residues. CDR1 is LNHDA and CDR2 is SQIVND in the germline V gene (reference sequence). In nucleotides, the CDR3 is TGTGCCAGTAGCGGACACACGGCCACCTTC. Translation: CASSGHTATF.

This clone was observed a few times. The V call is TRBV2, the J call TRBJ2-1; TRBD2 matches 7 bases. The CDR3 has 15 residues. V was pared by 5 bases and J by 5 bases, with 9 bases of the junction left unmatched. Germline V lookup: CDR1 SNHLY, CDR2 FYNNEI. CDR3 bases: TGTGCCAGCAGTCTAAGACGCGGGGGAGACAATGAGCAGTTCTTC. This encodes CASSLRRGGDNEQFF.

This clone was seen only a few times. The chain joins TRBV5-4 to TRBJ2-3; the match to TRBD1 covers 8 bases. The length of the CDR3 is 14 residues. Unmatched junction bases numbered 13, after V lost 5 bases and J lost 11 bases. Germline CDR1 and CDR2: SGHNT and YYREEE (reference sequence). The CDR3 spells CASSSSWGTGGQYF. DNA of the CDR3: TGTGCCAGCAGTTCCTCCTGGGGAACAGGGGGGCAGTATTTT.

The CDR3 reads CASSRPGTQGMNTEAFF. Written as DNA, the CDR3 is TGTGCCAGCAGCCGACCCGGGACACAAGGGATGAACACTGAAGCTTTCTTT. V gene TRBV28 combines with J gene TRBJ1-1; tentatively, D is TRBD1 (6 bases). Germline assignment: CDR1 MDHEN and CDR2 SYDVKM. The CDR3 length is 17 residues. The V end was cut by 6 bases, the J end by 0 bases, with 20 bases between. The whole variable domain, remainder taken from reference TRBV28 and TRBJ1-1, is DVKVTQSSRYLVKRTGEKVFLECVQDMDHENMFWYRQDPGLGLRLIYFSYDVKMKEKGDIPEGYSVSREKKERFSLILESASTNQTSMYLCASSRPGTQGMNTEAFFGQGTRLTVV.

V is TRBV7-8 and J is TRBJ2-3; the match to TRBD2 covers 10 bases. From germline, CDR1 is SGHVS and CDR2 FQNEAQ. J gave up 1 base and V 0 bases, and 1 base lay outside the gene matches. The CDR3 length is 16 residues. CDR3 residues: CASSLATSGGTDTQYF. The CDR3 DNA reads as TGTGCCAGCAGCTTAGCTACTAGCGGGGGCACAGATACGCAGTATTTT. Drawing the rest from reference TRBV7-8 and TRBJ2-3, the complete variable domain is GAGVSQSPRYKVAKRGQDVALRCDPISGHVSLFWYQQALGQGPEFLTYFQNEAQLDKSGLPSDRFFAERPEGSVSTLKIQRTQQEDSAVYLCASSLATSGGTDTQYFGPGTRLTVL.

The chain recombines TRBV6-5 with TRBJ2-4; 7 nucleotides match TRBD2. V was pared by 5 bases and J by 16 bases, with 14 bases of the junction left unmatched. Per the germline V gene, CDR1 is MNHEY and CDR2 is SVGAGI. This CDR3 has 13 amino acids. The CDR3 DNA reads as TGTGCCAGCAGTACACTCGATGGGAGGGGAGCTTACTTC. This translates into CASSTLDGRGAYF.

V is TRBV28 and J is TRBJ1-2; no clear D gene. CDR1 is MDHEN and CDR2 is SYDVKM in the germline V gene. The V gene lost 5 bases and the J gene lost 2 bases, with 15 bases spanning the gap. This CDR3 contains 15 residues. CDR3 nucleotide sequence: TGTGCCAGCAGTACTACTACGCCTAGAAACTATGGCTACACCTTC. Protein: CASSTTTPRNYGYTF.

The chain links TRBV2 to TRBJ1-4; the D gene is possibly TRBD1 (6 bases). CDR3 length: 13 residues. Trimming shortened V by 7 bases and J by 3 bases, and 9 bases separated the two germline ends. CDR1 SNHLY and CDR2 FYNNEI come from the germline V gene. The CDR3 sequence is CASKGQSNEKLFF. DNA of the CDR3: TGTGCCAGCAAAGGACAGTCTAATGAAAAACTGTTTTTT.

This chain joins TRBV30 and TRBJ2-7; 7 bases are shared with TRBD1. V lost 0 bases to trimming and J lost 2 bases; unmatched junction nucleotides: 7. Germline V lookup: CDR1 GTSNPN, CDR2 SVGIG (reference sequence). The CDR3 length is 15 residues. CDR3 protein: CAWSVQPGQPYEQYF. CDR3 nucleotide sequence: TGTGCCTGGAGTGTACAACCGGGACAGCCCTACGAGCAGTACTTC.

For this clone: Different DNA sequences within this sample yield the same CDR3. The J gene is TRBJ2-5, the V gene TRBV5-1; D remains ambiguous. This CDR3 contains 14 residues. Germline V gives CDR1 SGHRS, CDR2 YFSETQ. Trimming pared 0 bases from V and 1 base from J, leaving 7 bases between. The CDR3 reads CASSLVSSQETQYF. In DNA, the CDR3 is TGCGCCAGCAGCTTGGTTAGCTCCCAAGAGACCCAGTACTTC.

This clone was counted a few times. The CDR3 nucleotides read TGTGCCAGCAGGAGGGAATCCTATGGCTACACCTTC. Encoded protein: CASRRESYGYTF. The chain recombines TRBV2 with TRBJ1-2; unclear D gene. This CDR3 region has 12 residues. V lost 6 bases to trimming and J lost 4 bases, with 9 bases between them. The germline CDR1 and CDR2 sequences are SNHLY and FYNNEI.

J is TRBJ1-2 and V is TRBV15; no clear D. The length of the CDR3 is 17 residues. The germline gives CDR1 LNHNV, CDR2 YYDKDF (reference sequence). V was cut by 0 bases and J by 8 bases, with 22 bases left in between. The CDR3 is CATSRDRISSPLGGYTF. CDR3 coding DNA: TGTGCCACCAGCAGAGATCGAATTTCCTCTCCGCTAGGCGGCTACACCTTC. The full variable domain, with the rest looked up from reference TRBV15 and TRBJ1-2, is DAMVIQNPRYQVTQFGKPVTLSCSQTLNHNVMYWYQQKSSQAPKLLFHYYDKDFNNEADTPDNFQSRRPNTSFCFLDIRSPGLGDTAMYLCATSRDRISSPLGGYTFGSGTRLTVV.

The V gene is TRBV27, the J gene TRBJ1-4; D is unresolved. The ends were cut back, 9 bases at V and 0 bases at J, with 8 bases in the middle. The CDR3 runs 13 residues. The germline CDR1 and CDR2 sequences are MNHEY and SMNVEV (reference sequence). The CDR3 reads CASRIATNEKLFF. The CDR3 DNA follows: TGTGCCAGTCGAATAGCAACTAATGAAAAACTGTTTTTT.

The chain recombines TRBV19 with TRBJ1-6, with 9 bases that match TRBD1. This CDR3 contains 15 residues. V lost 9 bases and J lost 0; bases outside the gene matches: 3. Germline CDR1 is LNHDA and CDR2 is SQIVND (reference sequence). CDR3 nucleotides: TGTGCCAGCACGGGACAGGGCTCCTATAATTCACCCCTCCACTTT. Translated: CASTGQGSYNSPLHF.

The chain has TRBV6-5 and TRBJ1-1; tentative D call: TRBD1 (5 bases). This CDR3 has 13 amino acids. Trimming stripped 2 bases from V and 4 bases from J, with 8 bases between. Germline-derived CDR1 and CDR2 are MNHEY and SVGAGI. The chain's CDR3 is CASSYRQGTEAFF. Here the CDR3 DNA reads TGTGCCAGCAGTTACAGGCAGGGCACTGAAGCTTTCTTT.

This rearrangement joins TRBV18 to TRBJ2-7; 7 nucleotides agree with TRBD2. This CDR3 has 14 amino acids. Germline trimming cut 6 bases from V and 2 bases from J; bases unmatched to any gene: 7. The germline V gene encodes CDR1 KGHSH and CDR2 LQKENI. CDR3 residues: CASSLAGDTYEQYF. CDR3 bases: TGTGCCAGCTCCCTCGCGGGAGATACCTACGAGCAGTACTTC. The full variable domain, rest sourced from reference TRBV18 and TRBJ2-7, is NAGVMQNPRHLVRRRGQEARLRCSPMKGHSHVYWYRQLPEEGLKFMVYLQKENIIDESGMPKERFSAEFPKEGPSILRIQQVVRGDSAAYFCASSLAGDTYEQYFGPGTRLTVT.